These T cell receptor beta chains were read from a single sample in a study of Graves' ophthalmopathy and Graves' hyperthyroidism. Using its own MiXCR run on the multiplex PCR reads, TCRdb lists one record per CDR3 protein. Of around 1,200,000 distinct CDR3 sequences in the sample, about two fifths were seen once. The source material was peripheral blood or thyroid tissue (not recorded which). Receptors originate from an adult man with Graves' hyperthyroidism. Both conserved end residues are part of each CDR3. A D gene is named only where the DNA matches it firmly. The size field is filled for only some rows; it gives once, few, many or a size class.

clone_size,j_call,v_call,d_call,cdr3_nt,cdr3_aa
few,TRBJ1-2,TRBV25-1,-,TGTGCCAGCAGTGGACAGGAGAACTATGGCTACACCTTC,CASSGQENYGYTF
-,TRBJ1-2,TRBV13,TRBD1,TGTGCCAGCAGCTCAAGAGGTTCTATGGGACAGGGAGAATATGGCTACACCTTC,CASSSRGSMGQGEYGYTF
few,TRBJ1-2,TRBV6-6,-,TGTGCCAGCACCCTGGACAGTGTTAACTATGGCTACACCTTC,CASTLDSVNYGYTF
once,TRBJ2-7,TRBV7-9,-,TGTGCCAGCAGCCAACTACGGGTGGGCTACGAGCAGTACTTC,CASSQLRVGYEQYF
many,TRBJ1-5,TRBV19,TRBD1,TGTGCCAGTAGTATGGGGACAGACAATCAGCCCCAGCATTTT,CASSMGTDNQPQHF
many,TRBJ2-7,TRBV7-6,-,TGTGCCAGCAGCCCCAAGGTGGGGGGCTGGCTAAGCGAGCAGTACTTC,CASSPKVGGWLSEQYF
many,TRBJ2-6,TRBV4-3,TRBD1,TGCGCCAGCAGCCCGGGGACAGGGGGATCCGGGGCCAACGTCCTGACTTTC,CASSPGTGGSGANVLTF
-,TRBJ1-6,TRBV2,TRBD1,TGTGCCAGGAGGCCGATACAGGGGTCTAATTCACCCCTCCACTTT,CARRPIQGSNSPLHF
once,TRBJ1-6,TRBV30,-,TGTGCCTGGAATGGCGGTACCTATAATTCACCCCTCCACTTT,CAWNGGTYNSPLHF
few,TRBJ1-5,TRBV20-1,TRBD1,TGCAGTGCTAGAGATGGGGGACAGGGAACAGGTAGCAATCAGCCCCAGCATTTT,CSARDGGQGTGSNQPQHF
many,TRBJ1-1,TRBV14,-,TGTGCCAGCAGCCAACTAGTAGGGAGCAGAGTGAACACTGAAGCTTTCTTT,CASSQLVGSRVNTEAFF
many,TRBJ2-7,TRBV7-8,TRBD1,TGTGCCAGCAGCGCGGGACAGGAGAATTACGAGCAGTACTTC,CASSAGQENYEQYF
-,TRBJ2-5,TRBV25-1,-,TGTGCCAGCAGTGCTCTTGGGGGGGGCGCGGAGACCCAGTACTTC,CASSALGGGAETQYF
-,TRBJ2-2,TRBV14,-,TGTGCCAGCAGACAGGAGATGAACACCGGGGAGCTGTTTTTT,CASRQEMNTGELFF
-,TRBJ2-5,TRBV6-6,TRBD2,TGTGCCAGCGGGAGGGGCTCGGTGGAATTC,CASGRGSVEF
few,TRBJ2-5,TRBV4-1,-,TGCGCCAGCAGCCAAGCCCTCGGAGGCCTGATAGGGGGGACCCAGTACTTC,CASSQALGGLIGGTQYF
-,TRBJ2-7,TRBV12-3/TRBV12-4,-,TGTGCCAGCGGCCGCGGGACAGCATCCTACGAGCAGTACTTC,CASGRGTASYEQYF
-,TRBJ1-5,TRBV6-6,TRBD1,TGTGCCAGCAACCTGGTGGGACAGGGTTTTCAGCCCCAGCATTTT,CASNLVGQGFQPQHF
-,TRBJ1-2,TRBV7-2,-,TGTGCCAGCAGCCCGACAAAGAGAGAGGGTTATGGCTACACCTTC,CASSPTKREGYGYTF
-,TRBJ1-4,TRBV15,-,TGTGCCACCAGCAGGGCCCCCTTTGAAAAACTGTTTTTT,CATSRAPFEKLFF
-,TRBJ1-1,TRBV7-9,-,TGTGCCAGCAGACCCTCCCCGAACACTGAAGCTTTCTTT,CASRPSPNTEAFF
few,TRBJ2-7,TRBV5-4,-,TGTGCCAGCAGCTCCCCGGGACCTCGAGAGCAGTACTTC,CASSSPGPREQYF
many,TRBJ2-5,TRBV19,-,TGTGCCAGTAGAGGACACCACCAAGAGACCCAGTACTTC,CASRGHHQETQYF
many,TRBJ1-6,TRBV7-2,TRBD1,TGTGCCAGCAGCTCACCACCGACAGGGGTTAAACGGCCACCCCTCCACTTT,CASSSPPTGVKRPPLHF
-,TRBJ2-2,TRBV10-3,-,TGTGCCATCAGTCCCGGGACAGGGGAGCTGTTTTTT,CAISPGTGELFF
many,TRBJ1-5,TRBV19,-,TGTGCCAGTAGTACGACGGGAGGGAGCTTTAGCAATCAGCCCCAGCATTTT,CASSTTGGSFSNQPQHF
-,TRBJ1-3,TRBV10-3,-,TGTGCCATCAGTGCAGGGGACACCATATATTTT,CAISAGDTIYF
-,TRBJ1-4,TRBV7-2,-,TGTGCCAGCAGCCTGTCGGAGGGGAAACTGTTTTTT,CASSLSEGKLFF
many,TRBJ2-2,TRBV7-6,TRBD2,TGTGCCAGCAGCGCACGACTAGCGGGAGCCTCGAACACCGGGGAGCTGTTTTTT,CASSARLAGASNTGELFF
many,TRBJ2-7,TRBV29-1,TRBD1,TGCAGCGTCATCGACAGGGGAAATGCCTTTTCCTACGAGCAGTACTTC,CSVIDRGNAFSYEQYF
-,TRBJ1-5,TRBV7-2,TRBD1,TGTGCCAGCAGCCCTAGACAGGGGTTTAGCAATCAGCCCCAGCATTTT,CASSPRQGFSNQPQHF
-,TRBJ1-5,TRBV10-3,TRBD1,TGTGCCATCAGCCCCGGGGACAGGGCCCAAGAGACCCAGCATTTT,CAISPGDRAQETQHF
-,TRBJ2-7,TRBV12-3/TRBV12-4,TRBD2,TGTGCCAGTGGTGAGACTAGCGGGAGAGACGAGCAGTACTTC,CASGETSGRDEQYF
-,TRBJ2-5,TRBV2,TRBD2,TGTGCCAGCAGTGCACCCGGGGGGTTGGACCAGTACTTC,CASSAPGGLDQYF
-,TRBJ2-6,TRBV6-5,-,TGTGCCAGCCATTCCCTTGCGAGACCGGGACCGAACTCTGGGGCCAACGTCCTGACTTTC,CASHSLARPGPNSGANVLTF
many,TRBJ2-5,TRBV24-1,TRBD2,TGTGCCACCAGTGATACTAGCGGGAGTTTAGGCGGCCGGGAGACCCAGTACTTC,CATSDTSGSLGGRETQYF
many,TRBJ2-7,TRBV29-1,TRBD2,TGCAGCGTTGAAGCGGGGGGCTACGAGCAGTACTTC,CSVEAGGYEQYF
few,TRBJ2-7,TRBV12-3/TRBV12-4,-,TGTGCCAGCAGTCCGGAAGGTTCCTACGAGCAGTACTTC,CASSPEGSYEQYF
few,TRBJ1-5,TRBV4-1,-,TGCGCCAGCAGCCAAGCTAGGGTCAATCAGCCCCAGCATTTT,CASSQARVNQPQHF
many,TRBJ1-6,TRBV19,TRBD1,TGTGCCAGTAGTATTGGGACAGGCGATGGTTCACCCCTCCACTTT,CASSIGTGDGSPLHF
-,TRBJ1-4,TRBV7-2,-,TGTGCCAGCAGCTTAATGAGTCCCGAGGAAAAACTGTTTTTT,CASSLMSPEEKLFF
-,TRBJ1-5,TRBV16,-,TGTGCCAGCAGCCAAGGAGTTGGGTGGGGCAATCAGCCCCAGCATTTT,CASSQGVGWGNQPQHF
many,TRBJ2-2,TRBV7-2,-,TGTGCCAGCATGGAGGGGTGGGGATCCACCGGGGAGCTGTTTTTT,CASMEGWGSTGELFF
many,TRBJ1-1,TRBV7-9,-,TGTGCCAGCAGCCAAAGTTGGTCGTACACTGAAGCTTTCTTT,CASSQSWSYTEAFF
many,TRBJ2-7,TRBV5-8,-,TGTGCCAGCAGCTTGGTGGAGGGGGGATACGAGCAGTACTTC,CASSLVEGGYEQYF
-,TRBJ1-2,TRBV9,-,TGTGCCAGCAGCTCCCGGAGCAGGGATGAGCATGGCTACACCTTC,CASSSRSRDEHGYTF
-,TRBJ2-7,TRBV6-5,-,TGTGCCAGCAGTTATGAGGCAGGGAGAACCTACGAGCAGTACTTC,CASSYEAGRTYEQYF
-,TRBJ1-1,TRBV12-3/TRBV12-4,-,TGTGCCAGCACCACGGGACTGAGCCTGAACACTGAAGCTTTCTTT,CASTTGLSLNTEAFF
-,TRBJ1-2,TRBV28,-,TGTGCCAGCAGTCTCAGGGAAGGTGGCTACACCTTC,CASSLREGGYTF
-,TRBJ2-7,TRBV6-6,-,TGTGCCAGCAGCCTCCCTTCTGCGAGGGGGGTCTGCGAGCAGTACTTC,CASSLPSARGVCEQYF
-,TRBJ2-5,TRBV20-1,TRBD1,TGCAGTGCTAGAAAGACAGGGTCCCAAGAGACCCAGTACTTC,CSARKTGSQETQYF